The 14 T cell receptor beta chains listed next were all sequenced from one sample in a study of CD8+CD57+ T cells in acquired aplastic anemia. Genomic DNA constituted the template upon which TCR beta VDJ and CDR3 profiling was performed. TCRdb independently ran MiXCR on the reads; one entry per CDR3 protein. The sample yields about 130,000 distinct CDR3 sequences, about 48% seen once. The sample consisted of sorted CD4+, CD8+, or CD8+CD57+ T cells (not recorded which) from PBMCs. The receptor set was obtained from a human donor in good health, serving as a control.

This clonotype was seen only a few times. Since a much larger clone is just one base distant, this may be a read error. This rearrangement joins TRBV6-2 or TRBV6-3 to TRBJ1-1; 8 nucleotides line up with TRBD1. From germline, CDR1 is MNHEY and CDR2 SVGEGT. The J segment lost 11 bases and the V segment lost 4 bases, leaving 33 bases of the junction unmatched. The CDR3 has 21 amino acids. CDR3 DNA: TGTGCCAGCAGTTCCTCCCGAACCGGCGCAGGGGGCGAGCACGACGGTCGGTTGGCTTTCTTT. Translation: CASSSSRTGAGGEHDGRLAFF.

The V gene is TRBV15, the J gene TRBJ2-7; TRBD1 matches at 7 bases. The CDR3 is 15 amino acids. Germline V CDR1 and CDR2: LNHNV, YYDKDF (reference sequence). Trimming removed 5 bases from V and 5 bases from J; junction bases left unmatched: 12. The CDR3 spells CATSEGGRGFHEQYF. CDR3 in DNA: TGTGCCACCAGCGAAGGGGGCAGGGGGTTTCACGAGCAGTACTTC.

This clonotype was counted ten times or more. The chain joins TRBV11-2 to TRBJ2-5, with 8 bases identical to TRBD2. Trimming at V came to 2 bases and at J to 4 bases, leaving 15 bases not matched to a gene. Germline loops: CDR1 SGHAT, CDR2 FQNNGV. There are 18 residues in the CDR3. The CDR3 loop reads CASSLKMAARGGRETQYF. For the CDR3, the DNA is TGTGCCAGCAGCTTAAAAATGGCTGCTCGGGGGGGCCGAGAGACCCAGTACTTC. Combining the CDR3 with reference TRBV11-2 and TRBJ2-5 gives the whole variable domain EAGVAQSPRYKIIEKRQSVAFWCNPISGHATLYWYQQILGQGPKLLIQFQNNGVVDDSQLPKDRFSAERLKGVDSTLKIQPAKLEDSAVYLCASSLKMAARGGRETQYFGPGTRLLVL.

The chain employs TRBV19 and TRBJ1-5, with D perhaps TRBD1 (5 bases). The CDR3 spans 14 residues. From germline, CDR1 is LNHDA and CDR2 SQIVND (reference sequence). The germline V and J ends were trimmed by 4 bases and 5 bases, with 12 bases remaining between them. CDR3 protein: CASSTSGFDQPQHF. The CDR3 bases are TGTGCCAGTAGTACCTCAGGGTTCGATCAGCCCCAGCATTTT.

The gene calls are TRBV2 and TRBJ1-2; a possible D gene is TRBD1 (6 bases). The V and J ends lost 2 bases and 3 bases respectively, with 22 bases between them. The CDR3 totals 18 residues. Germline values: CDR1 SNHLY, CDR2 FYNNEI. CDR3 loop: CASSEPNSGAVRDYGYTF. DNA for the CDR3: TGTGCCAGCAGTGAACCTAACTCGGGGGCAGTACGGGACTATGGCTACACCTTC.

In its sample, this clonotype was seen many times. The V call is TRBV12-3 or TRBV12-4, the J call TRBJ1-3, with D unclear. The CDR3 extends over 15 amino acids. With 5 bases removed from V and 2 bases from J, the gap between germline ends came to 13 bases. CDR3 region: CASSPPSGAGNTIYF. CDR3 sequence (DNA): TGTGCCAGCAGTCCGCCCTCAGGCGCTGGAAACACCATATATTTT.

The rearrangement joins TRBV7-2 to TRBJ1-6; D uncertain. V lost 5 bases and J 6 bases, leaving 11 bases between the germline ends. CDR1 is SGHTA and CDR2 is FQGNSA in the germline V gene. The CDR3 runs to 14 residues. The CDR3 nucleotides are TGTGCCAGCAGCCAAGCAGGACCTAATTCACCCCTCCACTTT. Its translation is CASSQAGPNSPLHF.

The genes are TRBV10-3 and TRBJ1-2, with 9 nucleotides matching TRBD1. CDR1 is ENHRY, CDR2 SYGVKD, per germline. The CDR3 spans 12 residues. The ends lost 10 bases at V and 6 bases at J; junction bases unmatched: 6. The chain's CDR3 is CASSRQGDGYTF. The CDR3 DNA is TGTGCCAGCAGCAGACAGGGGGATGGCTACACCTTC.

Here the CDR3 reads CASSESGLAGGPNEQFF. DNA of the CDR3: TGCGCCAGCAGTGAGTCGGGGCTAGCGGGGGGCCCCAATGAGCAGTTCTTC. The rearrangement uses TRBV10-1 and TRBJ2-1; TRBD2 matches at 11 bases. This CDR3 spans 17 amino acids. The J segment lost 6 bases and the V segment lost 0 bases, leaving 7 bases of the junction unmatched. Germline V CDR1 and CDR2: WNHNN, SYGVQD (reference sequence).

The V call is TRBV29-1, the J call TRBJ2-5, with D possibly being TRBD1 or TRBD2 (5 bases each). Germline assignment: CDR1 SQVTM and CDR2 ANQGSEA. V dropped 6 bases and J dropped 0 bases, with 17 bases sitting between them. CDR3 length: 15 residues. In nucleotides, the CDR3 is TGCAGCGTGGGTGGGACGCTAACCGACCAAGAGACCCAGTACTTC. Its protein product is CSVGGTLTDQETQYF.

This clonotype was observed at least ten times. The chain employs TRBV3-1 and TRBJ2-1; 13 positions match TRBD2. Looked up from germline, CDR1 is LGHDT and CDR2 is YNNKEL (reference sequence). The CDR3 covers 16 residues. Germline trimming cut 1 base from V and 10 bases from J; bases unmatched to any gene: 7. This CDR3 reads CASSQATSGGRGEQFF. The CDR3 region has the DNA TGTGCCAGCAGCCAAGCGACTAGCGGGGGGAGGGGCGAGCAGTTCTTC.

This clonotype is termed medium-sized. V is TRBV7-2 and J is TRBJ2-5; no reliable D call. The V gene lost 3 bases and the J gene lost 2 bases, with 7 bases spanning the gap. Germline V CDR1 and CDR2: SGHTA, FQGNSA. CDR3 size: 13 residues. The CDR3: CASSFGLQETQYF. The DNA of the CDR3 is TGTGCCAGCAGCTTCGGGCTTCAAGAGACCCAGTACTTC.

The chain is built from TRBV25-1 and TRBJ2-2; tentative D call: TRBD2 (6 bases). Germline V CDR1 and CDR2: MGHDK, SYGVNS. The V gene lost 5 bases and the J gene lost 0 bases, with 10 bases spanning the gap. This CDR3 region has 15 residues. This chain's CDR3 is CASSWGTANTGELFF. The CDR3 DNA reads TGTGCCAGCAGTTGGGGGACTGCGAACACCGGGGAGCTGTTTTTT.

This rearrangement joins TRBV7-2 to TRBJ1-6; D perhaps matches TRBD1 (5 bases). CDR1 and CDR2 (germline): SGHTA, FQGNSA. V gave up 1 base and J gave up 12 bases, with 13 bases separating them. This CDR3 region has 14 residues. Here the CDR3 reads CASSLEIRVKPLHF. The CDR3 nucleotides are TGTGCCAGCAGCTTAGAGATCAGGGTAAAACCCCTCCACTTT.